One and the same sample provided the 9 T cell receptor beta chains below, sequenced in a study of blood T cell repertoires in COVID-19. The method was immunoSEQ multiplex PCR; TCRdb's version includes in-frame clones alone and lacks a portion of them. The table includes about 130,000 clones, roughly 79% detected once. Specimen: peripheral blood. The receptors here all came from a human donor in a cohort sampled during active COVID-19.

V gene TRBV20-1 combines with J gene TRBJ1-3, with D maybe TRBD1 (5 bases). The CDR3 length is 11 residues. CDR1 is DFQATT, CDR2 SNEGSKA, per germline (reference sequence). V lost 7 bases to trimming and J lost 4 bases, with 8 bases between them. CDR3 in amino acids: CSGGAGNTIYF. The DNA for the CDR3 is TGCAGTGGCGGGGCCGGAAACACCATATATTTT.

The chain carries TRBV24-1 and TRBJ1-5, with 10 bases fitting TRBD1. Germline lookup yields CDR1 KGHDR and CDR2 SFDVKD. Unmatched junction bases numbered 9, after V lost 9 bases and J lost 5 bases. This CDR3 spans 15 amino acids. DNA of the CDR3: TGTGCCACCTCGCTAGGGACAGGGGCATATCAGCCCCAGCATTTT. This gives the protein CATSLGTGAYQPQHF.

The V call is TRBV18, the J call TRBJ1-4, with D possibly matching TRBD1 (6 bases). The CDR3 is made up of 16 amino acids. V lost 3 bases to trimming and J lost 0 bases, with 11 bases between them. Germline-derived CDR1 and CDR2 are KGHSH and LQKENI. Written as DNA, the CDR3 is TGTGCCAGCTCACCCAGACAGGCTACAACTAATGAAAAACTGTTTTTT. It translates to CASSPRQATTNEKLFF.

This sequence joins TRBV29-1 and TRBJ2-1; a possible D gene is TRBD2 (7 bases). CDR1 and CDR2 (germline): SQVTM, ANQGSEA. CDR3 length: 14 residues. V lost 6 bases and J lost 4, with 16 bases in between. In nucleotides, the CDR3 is TGCAGCGTGCAGGGCGGGGGCTTTTACAATGAGCAGTTCTTC. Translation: CSVQGGGFYNEQFF.

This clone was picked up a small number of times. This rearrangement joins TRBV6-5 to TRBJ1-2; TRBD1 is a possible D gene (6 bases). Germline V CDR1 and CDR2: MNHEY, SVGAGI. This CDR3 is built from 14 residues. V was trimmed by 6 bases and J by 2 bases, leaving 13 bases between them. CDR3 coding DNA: TGTGCCAGCAGAACCAACAGGGTAAACTATGGCTACACCTTC. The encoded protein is CASRTNRVNYGYTF.

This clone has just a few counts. For the CDR3, the DNA is TGTGCCAGTAGTATAGACAGGGATTCCGGGGAGCTGTTTTTT. This sequence encodes CASSIDRDSGELFF. V and J are TRBV19 and TRBJ2-2; TRBD1 might be the D (5 bases). The CDR3 is 14 amino acids. Germline CDR1 is LNHDA and CDR2 is SQIVND (reference sequence). The germline V and J ends were trimmed by 0 bases and 6 bases, with 8 bases remaining between them.

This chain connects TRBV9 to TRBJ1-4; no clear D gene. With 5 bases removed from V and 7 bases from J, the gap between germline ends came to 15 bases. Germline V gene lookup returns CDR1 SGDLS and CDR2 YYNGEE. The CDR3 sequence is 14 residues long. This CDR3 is CASRADERSEKLFF. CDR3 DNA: TGTGCCAGCAGGGCAGACGAACGGAGTGAAAAACTGTTTTTT.

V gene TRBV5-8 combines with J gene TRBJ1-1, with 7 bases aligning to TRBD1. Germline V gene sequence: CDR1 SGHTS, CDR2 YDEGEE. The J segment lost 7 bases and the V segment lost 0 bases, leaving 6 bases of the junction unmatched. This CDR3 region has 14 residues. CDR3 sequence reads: CASSLALGGGEAFF. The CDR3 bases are TGTGCCAGCAGCTTGGCCCTAGGGGGCGGTGAAGCTTTCTTT.

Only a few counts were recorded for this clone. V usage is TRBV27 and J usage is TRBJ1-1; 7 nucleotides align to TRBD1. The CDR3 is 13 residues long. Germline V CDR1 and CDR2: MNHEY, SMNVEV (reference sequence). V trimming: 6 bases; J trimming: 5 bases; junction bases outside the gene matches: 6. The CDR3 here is CASRLGGGTEAFF. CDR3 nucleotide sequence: TGTGCCAGCAGGTTAGGGGGCGGAACTGAAGCTTTCTTT.